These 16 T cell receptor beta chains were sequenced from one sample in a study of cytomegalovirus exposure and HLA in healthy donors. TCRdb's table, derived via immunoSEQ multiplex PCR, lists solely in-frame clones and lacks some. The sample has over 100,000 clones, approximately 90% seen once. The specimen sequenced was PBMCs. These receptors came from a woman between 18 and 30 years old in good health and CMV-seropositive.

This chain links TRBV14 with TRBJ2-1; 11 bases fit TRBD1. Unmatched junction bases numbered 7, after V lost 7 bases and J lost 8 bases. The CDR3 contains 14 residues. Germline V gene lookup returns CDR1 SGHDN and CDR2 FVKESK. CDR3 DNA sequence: TGTGCCAGCAAGGACAGGGGGCTTTTAGATGAGCAGTTCTTC. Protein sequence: CASKDRGLLDEQFF.

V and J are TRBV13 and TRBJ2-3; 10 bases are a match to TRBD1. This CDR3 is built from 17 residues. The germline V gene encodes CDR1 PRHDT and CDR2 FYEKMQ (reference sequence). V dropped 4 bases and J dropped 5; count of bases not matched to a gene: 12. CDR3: CASSSDRDRGPKDTQYF. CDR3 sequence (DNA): TGTGCCAGCAGCTCAGACCGGGACAGGGGTCCTAAAGATACGCAGTATTTT.

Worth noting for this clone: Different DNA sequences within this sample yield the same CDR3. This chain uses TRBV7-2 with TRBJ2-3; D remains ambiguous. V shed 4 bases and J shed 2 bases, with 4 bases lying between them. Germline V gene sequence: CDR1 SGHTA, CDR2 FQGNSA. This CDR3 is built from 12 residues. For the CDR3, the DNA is TGTGCCAGCAGCTCTTACACAGATACGCAGTATTTT. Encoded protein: CASSSYTDTQYF.

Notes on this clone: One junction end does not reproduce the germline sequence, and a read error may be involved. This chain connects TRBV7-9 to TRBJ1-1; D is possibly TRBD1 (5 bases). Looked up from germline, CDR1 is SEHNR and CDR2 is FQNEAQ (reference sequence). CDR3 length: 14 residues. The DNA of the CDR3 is TGTGCCAGCAGCGTAGCTGGGGCTTCGGGTGAAGCTTTCTTT. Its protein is CASSVAGASGEAFF. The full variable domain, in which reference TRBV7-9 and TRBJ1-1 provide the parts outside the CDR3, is DTGVSQNPRHKITKRGQNVTFRCDPISEHNRLYWYRQTLGQGPEFLTYFQNEAQLEKSRLLSDRFSAERPKGSFSTLEIQRTEQGDSAMYLCASSVAGASGEAFFGQGTRLTVV.

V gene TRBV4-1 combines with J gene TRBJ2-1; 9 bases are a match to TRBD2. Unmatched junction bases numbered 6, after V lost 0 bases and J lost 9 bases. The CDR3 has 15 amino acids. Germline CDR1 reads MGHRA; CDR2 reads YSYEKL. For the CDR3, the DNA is TGCGCCAGCAGCCAAGACCCCGGGACTAGCAGTGAGCAGTTCTTC. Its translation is CASSQDPGTSSEQFF.

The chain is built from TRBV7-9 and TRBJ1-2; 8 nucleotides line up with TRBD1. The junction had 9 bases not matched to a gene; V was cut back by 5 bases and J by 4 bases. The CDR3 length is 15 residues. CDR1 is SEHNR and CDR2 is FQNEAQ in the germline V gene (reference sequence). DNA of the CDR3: TGTGCCAGCAGCCCAACGACAGGGGACCTCTATGGCTACACCTTC. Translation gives CASSPTTGDLYGYTF.

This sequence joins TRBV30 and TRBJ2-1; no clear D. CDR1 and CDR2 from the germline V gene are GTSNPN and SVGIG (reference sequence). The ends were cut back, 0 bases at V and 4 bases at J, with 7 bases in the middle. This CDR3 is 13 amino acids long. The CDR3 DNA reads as TGTGCCTGGAGTGTAACGCGGTACAATGAGCAGTTCTTC. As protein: CAWSVTRYNEQFF.

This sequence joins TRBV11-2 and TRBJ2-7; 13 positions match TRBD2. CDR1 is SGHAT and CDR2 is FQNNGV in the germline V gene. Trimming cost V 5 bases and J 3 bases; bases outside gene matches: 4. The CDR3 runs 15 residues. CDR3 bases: TGTGCCAGCAGCCAGGGACTAGCGGGAAGCTACGAGCAGTACTTC. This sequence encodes CASSQGLAGSYEQYF. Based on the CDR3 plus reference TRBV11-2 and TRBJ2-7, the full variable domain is EAGVAQSPRYKIIEKRQSVAFWCNPISGHATLYWYQQILGQGPKLLIQFQNNGVVDDSQLPKDRFSAERLKGVDSTLKIQPAKLEDSAVYLCASSQGLAGSYEQYFGPGTRLTVT.

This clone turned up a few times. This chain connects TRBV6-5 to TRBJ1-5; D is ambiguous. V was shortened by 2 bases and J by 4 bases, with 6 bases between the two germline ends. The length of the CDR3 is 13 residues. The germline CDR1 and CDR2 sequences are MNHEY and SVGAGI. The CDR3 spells CASSYQINQPQHF. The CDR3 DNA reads TGTGCCAGCAGTTACCAGATTAATCAGCCCCAGCATTTT.

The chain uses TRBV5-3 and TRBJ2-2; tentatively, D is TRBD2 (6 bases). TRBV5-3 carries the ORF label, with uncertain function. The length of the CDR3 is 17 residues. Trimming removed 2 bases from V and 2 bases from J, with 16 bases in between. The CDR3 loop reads CARSFIVQGGNTGELFF. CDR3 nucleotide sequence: TGTGCCAGAAGCTTCATTGTGCAGGGAGGAAACACCGGGGAGCTGTTTTTT.

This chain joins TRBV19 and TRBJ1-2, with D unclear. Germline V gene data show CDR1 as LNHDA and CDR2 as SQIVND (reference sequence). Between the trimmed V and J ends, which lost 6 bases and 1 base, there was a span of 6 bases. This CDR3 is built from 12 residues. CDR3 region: CASRLDNYGYTF. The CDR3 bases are TGTGCCAGTAGACTAGATAACTATGGCTACACCTTC.

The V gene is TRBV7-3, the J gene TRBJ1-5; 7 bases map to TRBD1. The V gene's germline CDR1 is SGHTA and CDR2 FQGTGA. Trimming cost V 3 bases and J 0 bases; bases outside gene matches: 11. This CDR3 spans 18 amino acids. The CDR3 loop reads CASSLRDRKNYSNQPQHF. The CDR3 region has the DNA TGTGCCAGCAGCTTGAGGGACAGAAAAAACTATAGCAATCAGCCCCAGCATTTT.

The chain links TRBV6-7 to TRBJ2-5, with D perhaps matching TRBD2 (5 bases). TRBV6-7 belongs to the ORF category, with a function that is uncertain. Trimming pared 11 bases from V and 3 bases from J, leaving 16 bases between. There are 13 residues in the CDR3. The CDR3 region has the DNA TGTGCCGGCCGGGTCGGACTCGAAGAGACCCAGTACTTC. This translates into CAGRVGLEETQYF.

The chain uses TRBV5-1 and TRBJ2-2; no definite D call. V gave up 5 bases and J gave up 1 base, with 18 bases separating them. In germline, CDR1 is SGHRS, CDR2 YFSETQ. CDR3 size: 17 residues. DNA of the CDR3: TGCGCCAGCAGTCCGTCCAGGCGCTTTGGGAACACCGGGGAGCTGTTTTTT. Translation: CASSPSRRFGNTGELFF. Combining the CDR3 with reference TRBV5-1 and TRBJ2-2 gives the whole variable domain KAGVTQTPRYLIKTRGQQVTLSCSPISGHRSVSWYQQTPGQGLQFLFEYFSETQRNKGNFPGRFSGRQFSNSRSEMNVSTLELGDSALYLCASSPSRRFGNTGELFFGEGSRLTVL.

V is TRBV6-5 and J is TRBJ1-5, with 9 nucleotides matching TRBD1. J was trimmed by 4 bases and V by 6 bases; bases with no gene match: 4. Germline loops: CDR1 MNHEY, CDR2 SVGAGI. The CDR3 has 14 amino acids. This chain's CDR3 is CASRRDRVNQPQHF. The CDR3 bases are TGTGCCAGCAGGCGGGACAGGGTAAATCAGCCCCAGCATTTT.

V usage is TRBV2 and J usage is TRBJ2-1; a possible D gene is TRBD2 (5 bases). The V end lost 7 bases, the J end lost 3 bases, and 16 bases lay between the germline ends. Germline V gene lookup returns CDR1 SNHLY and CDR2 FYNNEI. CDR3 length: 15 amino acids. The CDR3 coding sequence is TGTGCCAGCACCGAGGGCCAGGCTAACTACAATGAGCAGTTCTTC. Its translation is CASTEGQANYNEQFF.